This entry is about one TCR beta chain. The antigen is unknown. The record originates from a study of shared clonotypes between healthy human individuals. Study results and limitations: Few donors limited the genetic and exposure-history diversity represented.

Sequenced by immunoSEQ multiplex PCR; TCRdb stores in-frame clones only, minus some. The sample lists 1.6 million or so clones, roughly 96% occurring once. The CDR3 has 14 residues. The V end lost 3 bases, the J end lost 2 bases, and 7 bases lay between the germline ends. The germline V gene encodes CDR1 MGHDK and CDR2 SYGVNS. The sequencing sample was made of naive CD4+ T cells sorted from blood. Subset defined: CD45RA+ positively selected. The V gene is TRBV25-1, the J gene TRBJ1-4, with D uncertain. This receptor was identified in a man aged 25 to 40 in good health. The DNA of the CDR3 is TGTGCCAGCAGTGACCGCGCTACTAATGAAAAACTGTTTTTT. Amino acid sequence: CASSDRATNEKLFF.